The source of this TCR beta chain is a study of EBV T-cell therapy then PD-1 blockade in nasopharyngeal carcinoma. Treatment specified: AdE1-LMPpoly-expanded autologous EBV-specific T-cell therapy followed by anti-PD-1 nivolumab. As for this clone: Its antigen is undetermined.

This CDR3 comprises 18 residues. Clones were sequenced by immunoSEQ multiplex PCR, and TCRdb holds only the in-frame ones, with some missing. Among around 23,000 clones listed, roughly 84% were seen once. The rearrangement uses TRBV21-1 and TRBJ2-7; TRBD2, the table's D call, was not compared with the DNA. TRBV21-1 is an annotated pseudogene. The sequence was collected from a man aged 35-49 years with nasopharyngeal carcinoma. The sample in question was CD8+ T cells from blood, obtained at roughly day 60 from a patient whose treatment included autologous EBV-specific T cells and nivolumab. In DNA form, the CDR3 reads TGTGCCAGCAGCAAAGCGACGGGACTAGCGGGGGATGCCTACGAGCAGTACTTC. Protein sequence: CASSKATGLAGDAYEQYF.